A single sample is the source of the 6 T cell receptor beta chains below, sequenced in a study of T cell responses to AZD1222 COVID-19 vaccine. Method: immunoSEQ multiplex PCR; TCRdb's copy keeps in-frame clones and lacks some. This table holds about 140,000 clones, approximately 90% found once. The starting material was peripheral blood, obtained on day 0 of AZD1222 vaccination. The origin of the receptors is an adult in good health.

In nucleotides, the CDR3 is TGTGCCAGCAGCCAAGACAGGGGCAATTCACCCCTCCACTTT. Residues: CASSQDRGNSPLHF. The rearrangement uses TRBV14 and TRBJ1-6; maybe TRBD1 (6 bases). Trimming took off 0 bases at V and 7 bases at J, with 7 bases between the two ends. The CDR3 loop spans 14 amino acids. Per the germline V gene, CDR1 is SGHDN and CDR2 is FVKESK. Combining the CDR3 with reference TRBV14 and TRBJ1-6 gives the whole variable domain EAGVTQFPSHSVIEKGQTVTLRCDPISGHDNLYWYRRVMGKEIKFLLHFVKESKQDESGMPNNRFLAERTGGTYSTLKVQPAELEDSGVYFCASSQDRGNSPLHFGNGTRLTVT.

The CDR3 DNA reads TGTGCCAGCAGCCTATCTCACGAAACCATATATTTT. It codes for CASSLSHETIYF. V and J are TRBV13 and TRBJ1-3; D uncertain. V was trimmed by 5 bases and J by 10 bases, leaving 12 bases between them. Per germline, CDR1 PRHDT and CDR2 FYEKMQ (reference sequence). CDR3 length equals 12 residues.

This clone was seen once. V gene TRBV7-8 combines with J gene TRBJ1-5, with no clear D. The CDR3 consists of 14 residues. Trimming cost V 1 base and J 7 bases, with 11 bases left between them. From germline, CDR1 is SGHVS and CDR2 FQNEAQ. Here the CDR3 DNA reads TGTGCCAGCAGCTTAGAATTCTCCAACCAGCCCCAGCATTTT. Translated, it gives CASSLEFSNQPQHF.

The chain recombines TRBV6-5 with TRBJ1-2; TRBD1 matches at 8 bases. The germline V gene encodes CDR1 MNHEY and CDR2 SVGAGI. The junction had 10 bases not matched to a gene; V was cut back by 6 bases and J by 4 bases. This CDR3 spans 15 amino acids. CDR3 loop: CASRHLGQGPYGYTF. The CDR3 region has the DNA TGTGCCAGCAGGCACCTAGGACAGGGCCCCTATGGCTACACCTTC.

This chain joins TRBV5-1 and TRBJ1-2; D is ambiguous. From germline, CDR1 is SGHRS and CDR2 YFSETQ. The CDR3 is 14 residues long. Deletions cut 4 bases from V and 3 bases from J, with 13 bases between. CDR3 in DNA: TGCGCCAGCAGCACCCGACGGGGAGACTATGGCTACACCTTC. This encodes CASSTRRGDYGYTF.

This chain joins TRBV3-1 (or the pseudogene TRBV3-2) and TRBJ1-3; weak D call: TRBD1 (6 bases). V was cut by 6 bases and J by 0 bases, with 12 bases left in between. This CDR3 region has 15 residues. Looked up from germline, CDR1 is LGHDT and CDR2 is YNNKEL (reference sequence). In DNA, the CDR3 is TGTGCCAGCAGTTGGACAGCAAGCTCTGGAAACACCATATATTTT. Translation gives CASSWTASSGNTIYF.